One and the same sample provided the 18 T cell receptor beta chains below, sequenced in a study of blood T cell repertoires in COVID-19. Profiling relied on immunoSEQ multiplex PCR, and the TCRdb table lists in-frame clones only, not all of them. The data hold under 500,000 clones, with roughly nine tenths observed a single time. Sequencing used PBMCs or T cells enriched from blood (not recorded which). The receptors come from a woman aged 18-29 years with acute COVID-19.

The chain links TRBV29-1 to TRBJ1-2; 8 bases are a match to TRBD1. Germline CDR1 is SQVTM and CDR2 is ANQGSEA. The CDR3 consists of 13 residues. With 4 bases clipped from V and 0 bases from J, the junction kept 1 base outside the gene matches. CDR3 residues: CSVGGQANYGYTF. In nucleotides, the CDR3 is TGCAGCGTTGGGGGACAGGCTAACTATGGCTACACCTTC.

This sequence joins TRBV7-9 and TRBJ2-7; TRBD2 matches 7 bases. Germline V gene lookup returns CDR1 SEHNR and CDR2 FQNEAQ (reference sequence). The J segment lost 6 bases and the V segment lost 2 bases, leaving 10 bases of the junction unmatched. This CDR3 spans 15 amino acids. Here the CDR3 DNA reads TGTGCCAGCAGCTTAATCGCGCCGGCGGGGGTCGAGCAGTACTTC. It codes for CASSLIAPAGVEQYF.

The DNA for the CDR3 is TGCAGTGCTAGTACCGGGACAGGGGCAAACGAGCAGTACTTC. Translation: CSASTGTGANEQYF. The chain recombines TRBV20-1 with TRBJ2-7; 10 nucleotides match TRBD1. The V gene's germline CDR1 is DFQATT and CDR2 SNEGSKA (reference sequence). V was pared by 3 bases and J by 5 bases, with 7 bases of the junction left unmatched. The CDR3 contains 14 residues.

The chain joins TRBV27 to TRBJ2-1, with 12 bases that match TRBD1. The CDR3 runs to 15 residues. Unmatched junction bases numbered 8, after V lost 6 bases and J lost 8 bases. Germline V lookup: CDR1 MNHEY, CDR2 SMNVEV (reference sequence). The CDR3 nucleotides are TGTGCCAGCAGCCCCGGGACAGGGGGCAGGGATGAGCAGTTCTTC. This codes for CASSPGTGGRDEQFF.

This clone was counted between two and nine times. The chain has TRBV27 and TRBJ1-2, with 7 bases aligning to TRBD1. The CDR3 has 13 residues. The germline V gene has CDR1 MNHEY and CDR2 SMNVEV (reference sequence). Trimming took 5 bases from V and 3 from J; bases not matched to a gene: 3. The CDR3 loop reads CASSGQGDYGYTF. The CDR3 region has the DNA TGTGCCAGCAGTGGGCAGGGGGACTATGGCTACACCTTC.

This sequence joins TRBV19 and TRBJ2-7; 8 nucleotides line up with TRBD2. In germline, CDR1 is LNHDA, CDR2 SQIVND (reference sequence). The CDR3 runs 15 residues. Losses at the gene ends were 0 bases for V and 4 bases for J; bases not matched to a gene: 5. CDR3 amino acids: CASSIDMERGYEQYF. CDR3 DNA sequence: TGTGCCAGTAGTATAGATATGGAGCGGGGGTACGAGCAGTACTTC.

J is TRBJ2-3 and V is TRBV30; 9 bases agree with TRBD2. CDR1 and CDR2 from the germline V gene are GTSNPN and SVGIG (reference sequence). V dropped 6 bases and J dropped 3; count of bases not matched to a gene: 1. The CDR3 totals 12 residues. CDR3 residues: CACGLATDTQYF. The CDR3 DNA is TGTGCCTGCGGACTAGCGACAGATACGCAGTATTTT.

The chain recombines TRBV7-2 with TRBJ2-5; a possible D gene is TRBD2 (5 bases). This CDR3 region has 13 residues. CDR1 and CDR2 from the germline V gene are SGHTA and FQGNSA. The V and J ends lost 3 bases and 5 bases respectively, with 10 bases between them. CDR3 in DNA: TGTGCCAGCAGCTTCGGGGTAAGGGAGACCCAGTACTTC. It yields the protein CASSFGVRETQYF.

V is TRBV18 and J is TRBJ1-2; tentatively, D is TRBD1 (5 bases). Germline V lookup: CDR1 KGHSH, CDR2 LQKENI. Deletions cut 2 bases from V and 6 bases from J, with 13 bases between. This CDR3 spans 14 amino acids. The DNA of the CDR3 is TGTGCCAGCTCACCAGCGGGACTACTGGATGGCTACACCTTC. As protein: CASSPAGLLDGYTF.

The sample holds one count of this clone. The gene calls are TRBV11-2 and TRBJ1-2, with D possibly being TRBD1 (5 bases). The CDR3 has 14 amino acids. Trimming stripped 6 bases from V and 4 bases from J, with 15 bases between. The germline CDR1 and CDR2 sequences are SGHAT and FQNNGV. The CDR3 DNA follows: TGTGCCAGCAGATTACAGGATATCGGCTATGGCTACACCTTC. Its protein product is CASRLQDIGYGYTF.

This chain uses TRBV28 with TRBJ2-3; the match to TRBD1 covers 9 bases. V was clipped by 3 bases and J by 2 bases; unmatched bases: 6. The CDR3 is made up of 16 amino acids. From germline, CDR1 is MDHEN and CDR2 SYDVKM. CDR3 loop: CASSFLDRGITDTQYF. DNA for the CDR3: TGTGCCAGCAGTTTCTTGGACAGGGGAATCACAGATACGCAGTATTTT.

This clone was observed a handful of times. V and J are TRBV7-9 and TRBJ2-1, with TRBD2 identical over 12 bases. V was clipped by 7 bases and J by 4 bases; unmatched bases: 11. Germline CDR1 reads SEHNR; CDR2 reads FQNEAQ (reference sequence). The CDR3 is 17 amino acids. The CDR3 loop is CASTRWLLAGGYNEQFF. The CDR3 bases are TGTGCCAGCACGCGCTGGCTACTAGCGGGGGGATACAATGAGCAGTTCTTC. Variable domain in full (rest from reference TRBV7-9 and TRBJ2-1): DTGVSQNPRHKITKRGQNVTFRCDPISEHNRLYWYRQTLGQGPEFLTYFQNEAQLEKSRLLSDRFSAERPKGSFSTLEIQRTEQGDSAMYLCASTRWLLAGGYNEQFFGPGTRLTVL.

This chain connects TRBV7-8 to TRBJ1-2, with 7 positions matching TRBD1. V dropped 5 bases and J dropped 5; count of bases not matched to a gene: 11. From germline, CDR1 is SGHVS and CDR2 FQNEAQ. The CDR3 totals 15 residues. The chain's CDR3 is CASSPRGRGAYGYTF. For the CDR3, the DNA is TGTGCCAGCAGCCCGAGGGGGCGGGGCGCGTATGGCTACACCTTC.

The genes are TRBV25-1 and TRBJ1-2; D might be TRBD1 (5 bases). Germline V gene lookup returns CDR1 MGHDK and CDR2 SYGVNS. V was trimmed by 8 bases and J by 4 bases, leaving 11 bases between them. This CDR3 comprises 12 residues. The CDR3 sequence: CASSNTGYGYTF. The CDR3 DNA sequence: TGTGCCAGCTCGAACACAGGCTATGGCTACACCTTC.

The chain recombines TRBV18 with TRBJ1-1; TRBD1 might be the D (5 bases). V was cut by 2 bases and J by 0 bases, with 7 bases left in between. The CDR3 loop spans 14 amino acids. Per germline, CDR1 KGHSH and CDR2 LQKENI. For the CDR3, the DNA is TGTGCCAGCTCACCATCCAGGGTGAACACTGAAGCTTTCTTT. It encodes CASSPSRVNTEAFF.

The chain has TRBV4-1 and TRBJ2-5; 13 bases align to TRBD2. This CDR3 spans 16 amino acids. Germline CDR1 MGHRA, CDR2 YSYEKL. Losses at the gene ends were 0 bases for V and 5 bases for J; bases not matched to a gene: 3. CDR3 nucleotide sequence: TGCGCCAGCAGCCAAGAGGGACTAGCGGGGTGGGAGACCCAGTACTTC. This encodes CASSQEGLAGWETQYF.

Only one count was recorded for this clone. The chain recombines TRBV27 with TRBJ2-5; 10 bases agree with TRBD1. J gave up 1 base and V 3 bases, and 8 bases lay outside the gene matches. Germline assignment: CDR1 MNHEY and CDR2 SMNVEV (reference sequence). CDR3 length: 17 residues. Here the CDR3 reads CASSLVGTGDTQETQYF. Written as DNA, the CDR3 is TGTGCCAGCAGTTTGGTTGGGACAGGGGATACCCAAGAGACCCAGTACTTC.

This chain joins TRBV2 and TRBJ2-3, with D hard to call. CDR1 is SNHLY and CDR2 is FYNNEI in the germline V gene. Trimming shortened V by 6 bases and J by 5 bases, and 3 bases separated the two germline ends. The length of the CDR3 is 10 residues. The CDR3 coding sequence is TGTGCCAGCAGGAGAGATACGCAGTATTTT. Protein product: CASRRDTQYF.